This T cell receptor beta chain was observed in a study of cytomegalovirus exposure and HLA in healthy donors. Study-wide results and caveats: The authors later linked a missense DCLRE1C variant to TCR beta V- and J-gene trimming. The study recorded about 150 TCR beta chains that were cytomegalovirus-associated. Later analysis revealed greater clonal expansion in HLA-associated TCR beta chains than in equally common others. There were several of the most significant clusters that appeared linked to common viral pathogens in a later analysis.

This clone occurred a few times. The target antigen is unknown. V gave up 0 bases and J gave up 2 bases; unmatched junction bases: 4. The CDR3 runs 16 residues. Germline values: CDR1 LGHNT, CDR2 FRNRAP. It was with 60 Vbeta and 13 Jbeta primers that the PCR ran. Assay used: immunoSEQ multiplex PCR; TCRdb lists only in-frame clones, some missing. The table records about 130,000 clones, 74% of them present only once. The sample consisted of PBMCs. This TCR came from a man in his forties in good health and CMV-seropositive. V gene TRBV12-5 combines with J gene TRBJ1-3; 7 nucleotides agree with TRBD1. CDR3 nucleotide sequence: TGTGCTAGTGGTTTGGTCCGGGGACAGACTGGAAACACCATATATTTT. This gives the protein CASGLVRGQTGNTIYF. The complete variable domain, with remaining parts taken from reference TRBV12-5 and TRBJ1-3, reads DARVTQTPRHKVTEMGQEVTMRCQPILGHNTVFWYRQTMMQGLELLAYFRNRAPLDDSGMPKDRFSAEMPDATLATLKIQPSEPRDSAVYFCASGLVRGQTGNTIYFGEGSWLTVV.